This TCR beta chain emerged from a study of Ad26.COV2.S vaccination and SARS-CoV-2 variants (dated by TCRdb to the early 2020s). In terms of the full investigation: Vaccine-arm donors came from COV1001, a multicentre, randomized, double-blind, placebo-controlled phase I-IIa trial of Ad26.COV2.S in healthy adults. The TCR-sequenced set comprised around 32 samples: around 20 Ad26.COV2.S vaccine recipients, 5 placebo recipients and 8 SARS-CoV-2 convalescent individuals. The specificity and breadth of SARS-CoV-2-reactive T cell receptors after Ad26.COV2.S vaccination were assessed by TCRbeta repertoire sequencing. Throughout the experiments and outcome assessment, investigators stayed blinded to trial group allocation. Participants in the trial were split at random into five groups of five each, receiving low-dose or high-dose Ad26.COV2.S once or twice, or else placebo on both occasions. Ad26.COV2.S was administered intramuscularly at a dose of 5x10^10 or 1x10^11 viral particles, either as one shot or as two shots given 56 days apart. General findings and caveats noted by the study authors: After vaccination, substantial breadth of spike-specific CD8+ and CD4+ T cell responses was reported. Compared with placebo recipients, Ad26.COV2.S recipients showed higher spike-specific TCR breadth (P = 0.0014). The study was not powered for comparison of responses between vaccine doses or regimens. Comparable non-spike TCR breadth was observed between vaccine and placebo recipients, consistent with only spike being contained in the vaccine. It was noted by the authors that total T cell responses may have been underestimated by the TCR breadth and depth analyses.

The germline ends are 17 bases apart after V is trimmed by 5 bases and J by 1 base. The germline V gene provides CDR1 SGHVS and CDR2 FQNEAQ. The CDR3 covers 16 residues, taking in both the cysteine and the phenylalanine. CDR3 DNA only is kept here, 48 bases in frame from base 1. The treatment or condition label here, explained by the study, means: around 19 received Ad26.COV2.S at low or high dose, single or two shots; a few received placebo; per-sample allocation not given. For vaccine and placebo recipients, the sequenced repertoires came from samples collected on day 63 after the first injection. Cohort 1b enrolled 25 adults aged 18-55 years at a single site in Boston, USA, between 29 July and 7 August 2020. Ad26.COV2.S consisted of a replication-incompetent adenovirus type 26 vector by which a prefusion-stabilized SARS-CoV-2 spike protein from the original Wuhan strain was expressed. The immunoSEQ Assay was the method used to sequence TCRbeta CDR3 regions. After extraction, genomic DNA underwent amplification by bias-controlled multiplex PCR, followed by high-throughput sequencing. Concerning the study's data processing: To quantify the absolute abundance of every unique TCRbeta CDR3 region, sequences were collapsed and filtered. T cell fraction was estimated by normalization of TCRbeta template counts to usable DNA, with usable DNA being measured through amplification of reference genes present in all nucleated cells. Repertoire TCRs were annotated as SARS-CoV-2-specific by exact matching of V gene, CDR3 amino acid sequence and J gene to a known reactive TCR set. The reference SARS-CoV-2 TCR set came from MIRA and was filtered for enrichment in COVID-19-positive ImmuneCODE repertoires, removing public or cross-reactive TCRs. Using the MIRA antigens, annotated TCRs were further analysed by specific ORF or by position within an ORF. Breadth was defined as the number of annotated unique rearrangements divided by the total number of unique productive rearrangements, and depth was defined as the summed frequency of the annotated unique rearrangements. TCR breadth was compared between groups using two-sided Wilcoxon rank-sum tests. The clones in this table, taken by TCRdb from immuneACCESS, are in-frame only. Not every clone is retained; where verified, under half of the shortfall comes from an unresolved V gene, and the cause of the rest is unknown. V, J and clone size are taken as reported in that table, and D and trimming were inferred from the DNA itself. In this sample the table shows 500,000 or so clones, around 90% of which occur a single time. The ten largest clonotypes hold over 10% of the sample.

As regards this clone: Its antigen is not yet known. One base away there is no much larger clone; base qualities are not given.

The rearranged chain carries TRBV7-8 and TRBJ2-5, with a weak D call of TRBD2 (6 bases match). The source of this sequence is a person between 18 and 65 years old who received the Ad26.COV2.S COVID-19 vaccine or a placebo. The source material was peripheral blood, sampled in a trial of Ad26.COV2.S vaccine versus placebo. The CDR3 corresponds to CASSTGLPVRQETQYF. The DNA reads TGTGCCAGCAGCACGGGACTGCCTGTTCGCCAAGAGACCCAGTACTTC.